These 24 T cell receptor beta chains were sequenced from one sample in a study of cytomegalovirus exposure and HLA in healthy donors. With 60 Vbeta and 13 Jbeta primers, the PCR was carried out. TCRdb keeps only in-frame clones here, not all; method: immunoSEQ multiplex PCR. The sample yields 100,000 to 150,000 clones, roughly 80% seen once. Source material: PBMCs. Receptors were obtained from a boy between 5 and 17 years old in good health and CMV-seronegative.

The sample holds a few counts of this clone. The junction shows a germline mismatch at one end, possibly a read error. This rearrangement joins TRBV6-6 to TRBJ2-1; 7 nucleotides align to TRBD1. The CDR3 totals 15 residues. Germline CDR1 reads MNHNY; CDR2 reads SVGAGI (reference sequence). CDR3 DNA: TGTGCTAGCAGCAAATCCGGGACAGTGTACAATGAGCAGTTCTTC. Encoded protein: CASSKSGTVYNEQFF.

The V gene is TRBV7-9, the J gene TRBJ2-7, with 8 bases lining up with TRBD2. Germline CDR1 reads SEHNR; CDR2 reads FQNEAQ (reference sequence). This CDR3 comprises 15 residues. V shed 1 base, J shed 4 bases, and the junction held 6 bases outside the gene matches. CDR3 sequence reads: CASSLVTGGPYEQYF. DNA of the CDR3: TGTGCCAGCAGCTTAGTAACGGGAGGGCCGTACGAGCAGTACTTC.

The gene calls are TRBV5-1 and TRBJ2-2; D might be TRBD1 (5 bases). Per the germline V gene, CDR1 is SGHRS and CDR2 is YFSETQ. There are 15 residues in the CDR3. Deletions cut 3 bases from V and 1 base from J, with 10 bases between. CDR3 nucleotides: TGCGCCAGCAGCTCGCTGCAGGGGAACACCGGGGAGCTGTTTTTT. Protein sequence: CASSSLQGNTGELFF.

This clone was detected a few times. The chain has TRBV4-1 and TRBJ1-1, with TRBD1 matching over 7 bases. Unmatched junction bases numbered 4, after V lost 0 bases and J lost 9 bases. The CDR3 is made up of 13 amino acids. Germline CDR1 MGHRA, CDR2 YSYEKL. CDR3 sequence (DNA): TGCGCCAGCAGCCAAGATCGGGGACAGCAAGCTTTCTTT. Amino acid sequence: CASSQDRGQQAFF.

This clone was observed a handful of times. This sequence joins TRBV28 and TRBJ2-3, with 7 bases identical to TRBD2. J was trimmed by 1 base and V by 6 bases; bases with no gene match: 7. The CDR3 loop spans 15 amino acids. Looked up from germline, CDR1 is MDHEN and CDR2 is SYDVKM. This CDR3 reads CASSLPGGGTDTQYF. As DNA, the CDR3 is TGTGCCAGCAGCCTCCCGGGGGGAGGCACAGATACGCAGTATTTT. The entire variable domain, with the rest obtained from reference TRBV28 and TRBJ2-3, is as follows: DVKVTQSSRYLVKRTGEKVFLECVQDMDHENMFWYRQDPGLGLRLIYFSYDVKMKEKGDIPEGYSVSREKKERFSLILESASTNQTSMYLCASSLPGGGTDTQYFGPGTRLTVL.

The chain links TRBV6-1 to TRBJ2-1; 9 positions match TRBD2. This CDR3 is built from 16 residues. V gave up 3 bases and J gave up 2 bases; unmatched junction bases: 5. Germline V gene sequence: CDR1 MNHNS, CDR2 SASEGT. Here the CDR3 reads CASSEAGGSAYNEQFF. In DNA, the CDR3 is TGTGCCAGCAGTGAGGCGGGAGGGAGCGCCTACAATGAGCAGTTCTTC.

The rearrangement joins TRBV2 to TRBJ2-5, with 9 bases that match TRBD1. The CDR3 runs to 15 residues. Germline V gives CDR1 SNHLY, CDR2 FYNNEI. Trimming took 7 bases from V and 5 from J; bases not matched to a gene: 11. In DNA, the CDR3 is TGTGCCAGCAAAAGGGACAGGGAAGGGTTGGAGACCCAGTACTTC. Translating it yields CASKRDREGLETQYF.

The chain links TRBV5-8 to TRBJ1-1; D call uncertain. Germline values: CDR1 SGHTS, CDR2 YDEGEE. The CDR3 length is 17 residues. V was cut by 4 bases and J by 4 bases, with 23 bases left in between. The DNA for the CDR3 is TGTGCCAGCAGCCCTGGGTCAGTCGAGATCCGGGTCACTGAAGCTTTCTTT. It yields the protein CASSPGSVEIRVTEAFF.

This chain joins TRBV13 and TRBJ1-1, with D maybe TRBD1 (6 bases). The germline V gene has CDR1 PRHDT and CDR2 FYEKMQ (reference sequence). Trimming removed 0 bases at V and 0 bases at J, with 11 bases between. The CDR3 is 16 residues long. The CDR3 is CASSLGGQLMNTEAFF. CDR3 DNA: TGTGCCAGCAGCTTAGGAGGACAGTTAATGAACACTGAAGCTTTCTTT.

The chain is built from TRBV9 and TRBJ2-1, with 10 bases matching TRBD2. The CDR3 is 16 amino acids. After removal of 0 bases from V and 5 bases from J, the junction contained 5 bases not matched to a gene. The germline gives CDR1 SGDLS, CDR2 YYNGEE. The CDR3 reads CASSVGSSGGDNEQFF. The CDR3 bases are TGTGCCAGCAGCGTAGGTTCTAGCGGGGGAGACAATGAGCAGTTCTTC. Full variable domain (outside the CDR3, taken from reference TRBV9 and TRBJ2-1): DSGVTQTPKHLITATGQRVTLRCSPRSGDLSVYWYQQSLDQGLQFLIQYYNGEERAKGNILERFSAQQFPDLHSELNLSSLELGDSALYFCASSVGSSGGDNEQFFGPGTRLTVL.

V gene TRBV6-6 combines with J gene TRBJ1-5; D call uncertain. This CDR3 region has 15 residues. V shed 0 bases and J shed 1 base, with 7 bases lying between them. Germline loops: CDR1 MNHNY, CDR2 SVGAGI (reference sequence). In nucleotides, the CDR3 is TGTGCCAGCAGTTACTCGGAGGAGAGCAATCAGCCCCAGCATTTT. It translates to CASSYSEESNQPQHF.

The V gene is TRBV5-1, the J gene TRBJ2-5; 11 positions agree with TRBD2. The CDR3 has 15 amino acids. CDR1 is SGHRS, CDR2 YFSETQ, per germline. With 5 bases clipped from V and 4 bases from J, the junction kept 7 bases outside the gene matches. CDR3 coding DNA: TGCGCCAGCAGGCCCGGGACTAGCGGTCCAGAGACCCAGTACTTC. Protein: CASRPGTSGPETQYF.

The V gene is TRBV6-5, the J gene TRBJ1-1; TRBD1 might be the D (5 bases). Germline lookup yields CDR1 MNHEY and CDR2 SVGAGI. Trimming left V 5 bases short and J 3 bases short, with 10 bases between. This CDR3 is built from 13 residues. The CDR3 nucleotides read TGTGCCAGCAGTAGGGACTCAGACACTGAAGCTTTCTTT. Translated, it gives CASSRDSDTEAFF.

This sequence joins TRBV10-3 and TRBJ1-3, with TRBD1 as a possible D gene (5 bases). Trimming pared 4 bases from V and 0 bases from J, leaving 10 bases between. The germline V gene encodes CDR1 ENHRY and CDR2 SYGVKD. The CDR3 is 15 amino acids. CDR3 sequence (DNA): TGTGCCATCAGTGGGGACTGGATCTCTGGAAACACCATATATTTT. It is translated as CAISGDWISGNTIYF.

This chain's CDR3 is CASSFSRTPAQPQHF. The CDR3 region has the DNA TGTGCCAGCAGTTTCTCAAGGACACCGGCGCAGCCCCAGCATTTT. The V gene is TRBV28, the J gene TRBJ1-5; the D gene is possibly TRBD1 (5 bases). The CDR3 loop spans 15 amino acids. Trimming took off 3 bases at V and 7 bases at J, with 16 bases between the two ends. Germline V gene data show CDR1 as MDHEN and CDR2 as SYDVKM. Full variable domain (outside the CDR3, taken from reference TRBV28 and TRBJ1-5): DVKVTQSSRYLVKRTGEKVFLECVQDMDHENMFWYRQDPGLGLRLIYFSYDVKMKEKGDIPEGYSVSREKKERFSLILESASTNQTSMYLCASSFSRTPAQPQHFGDGTRLSIL.

This clone was seen just once. The V call is TRBV9, the J call TRBJ2-1; TRBD2 matches 7 bases. Germline values: CDR1 SGDLS, CDR2 YYNGEE. The CDR3 is 14 residues long. Unmatched junction bases numbered 5, after V lost 4 bases and J lost 4 bases. CDR3 DNA sequence: TGTGCCAGCAGCCCAGGACTAGTGTACAATGAGCAGTTCTTC. It yields the protein CASSPGLVYNEQFF.

This chain uses TRBV5-6 with TRBJ2-1, with 10 bases fitting TRBD2. Unmatched junction bases numbered 7, after V lost 0 bases and J lost 10 bases. This CDR3 is built from 15 residues. CDR1 is SGHDT and CDR2 is YYEEEE in the germline V gene. CDR3 sequence: CASSLASGRAWEQFF. DNA for the CDR3: TGTGCCAGCAGCTTGGCCAGCGGGAGGGCCTGGGAGCAGTTCTTC.

The chain couples TRBV4-1 to TRBJ2-1; maybe TRBD2 (6 bases). The CDR3 runs to 16 residues. Germline V gene data show CDR1 as MGHRA and CDR2 as YSYEKL. Trimming left V 1 base short and J 4 bases short, with 14 bases between. CDR3 in amino acids: CASSQAMTRSYNEQFF. CDR3 coding DNA: TGCGCCAGCAGCCAAGCGATGACTAGGTCTTACAATGAGCAGTTCTTC.

CDR3 nucleotide sequence: TGTGCCTGGAGTAAAGGACAGAACTATGGCTACACCTTC. It yields the protein CAWSKGQNYGYTF. The chain joins TRBV30 to TRBJ1-2; possibly TRBD1 for D (6 bases). V lost 2 bases and J lost 2, with 9 bases in between. The CDR3 spans 13 residues. From germline, CDR1 is GTSNPN and CDR2 SVGIG (reference sequence).

This clone appeared a few times. The V call is TRBV5-6, the J call TRBJ2-3, with 13 bases matching TRBD2. The CDR3 runs 17 residues. Germline lookup yields CDR1 SGHDT and CDR2 YYEEEE. The V gene end was trimmed by 0 bases and the J gene end by 2 bases; junction bases not matched to a gene: 3. In DNA, the CDR3 is TGTGCCAGCAGCTTGGCCGGACTAGCGGGGGACACAGATACGCAGTATTTT. Translated, it gives CASSLAGLAGDTDTQYF.

Of note for this clone: Likely a read error: the CDR3 ends without its conserved phenylalanine or tryptophan. V and J are TRBV7-2 and TRBJ2-7; 9 bases align to TRBD2. This CDR3 has 15 residues. J was trimmed by 6 bases and V by 4 bases; bases with no gene match: 10. Germline V gene sequence: CDR1 SGHTA, CDR2 FQGNSA. The CDR3: CASSSGLAHRLEQYS. The CDR3 DNA is TGTGCCAGCAGCTCGGGACTAGCTCACAGACTCGAGCAGTACTCC.

The rearrangement uses TRBV7-7 and TRBJ1-3; possible D gene TRBD1, 5 bases. V dropped 1 base and J dropped 3 bases, with 16 bases sitting between them. The CDR3 is 17 amino acids. CDR1 is SSHAT and CDR2 is FNYEAQ in the germline V gene (reference sequence). CDR3 DNA sequence: TGTGCCAGCAGCTTAGGGGGACTCGAGAAAAATGGAAACACCATATATTTT. Protein: CASSLGGLEKNGNTIYF.

The gene calls are TRBV2 and TRBJ2-7; TRBD1 aligns across 8 bases. There are 12 residues in the CDR3. The V and J ends lost 10 bases and 5 bases, in that order; junction bases with no gene match: 7. From germline, CDR1 is SNHLY and CDR2 FYNNEI. The CDR3 spells CAMTGARDEQYF. As DNA, the CDR3 is TGTGCCATGACAGGGGCCCGAGACGAGCAGTACTTC. The complete variable domain, with remaining parts taken from reference TRBV2 and TRBJ2-7, reads EPEVTQTPSHQVTQMGQEVILRCVPISNHLYFYWYRQILGQKVEFLVSFYNNEISEKSEIFDDQFSVERPDGSNFTLKIRSTKLEDSAMYFCAMTGARDEQYFGPGTRLTVT.

CDR3 protein: CATRGGLAGGLDTQYF. CDR3 nucleotide sequence: TGTGCCACTCGCGGGGGGTTAGCGGGAGGCCTAGATACGCAGTATTTT. The chain is built from TRBV7-8 and TRBJ2-3, with TRBD2 matching 10 bases. The trim removed 10 bases at V and 5 bases at J, leaving 15 bases unmatched. CDR1 SGHVS and CDR2 FQNEAQ come from the germline V gene. The CDR3 loop spans 16 amino acids.